This TCR beta chain came from a study of identical twins. Germline CDR1 DFQATT, CDR2 SNEGSKA (reference sequence). Trimming took off 2 bases at V and 5 bases at J, with 11 bases between the two ends. This CDR3 has 13 amino acids. With template switching, a universal primer site was added, and the cDNA carried unique molecular identifiers. From the 5' RACE reads, TCRdb called clonotypes with MiXCR, one entry per CDR3 protein. The sample lists around 690,000 distinct CDR3 sequences, around 20% occurring once. This clonotype was counted a few times. These records were also assigned to another study, of T cells expressing NK-cell markers. That study reports: It was sorted CD3+CD56-NKG2C+, CD3+CD56+NKG2C- and CD3+CD56+NKG2C+ T cells that provided the TCR beta repertoires.

This sequence joins TRBV20-1 and TRBJ2-3; D might be TRBD1 (6 bases). The TCR sequence derives from a woman younger than 35 in good health. Specimen: PBMCs. This CDR3 reads CSARRQEKDTQYF. The CDR3 region has the DNA TGCAGTGCTAGAAGACAGGAAAAAGATACGCAGTATTTT.